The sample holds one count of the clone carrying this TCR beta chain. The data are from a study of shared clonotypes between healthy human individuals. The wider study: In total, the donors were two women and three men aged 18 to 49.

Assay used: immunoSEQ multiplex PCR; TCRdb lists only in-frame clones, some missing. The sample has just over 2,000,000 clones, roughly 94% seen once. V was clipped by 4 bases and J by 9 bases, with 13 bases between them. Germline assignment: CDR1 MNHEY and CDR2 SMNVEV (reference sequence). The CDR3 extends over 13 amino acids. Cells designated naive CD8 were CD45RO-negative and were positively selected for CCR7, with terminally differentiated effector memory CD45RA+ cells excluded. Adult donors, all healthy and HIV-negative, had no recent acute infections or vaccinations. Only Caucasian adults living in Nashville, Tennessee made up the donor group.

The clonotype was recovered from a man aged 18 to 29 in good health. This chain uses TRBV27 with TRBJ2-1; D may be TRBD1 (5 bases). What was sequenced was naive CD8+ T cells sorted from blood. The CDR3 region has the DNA TGTGCCAGCAGTTGGGGCTCTCTACGTGAGCAGTTCTTC. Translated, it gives CASSWGSLREQFF.